Listed below are T cell receptor beta chains from one sample, sequenced in a study of blood T cells in healthy people across ages. TCRdb recomputed calls from the 5' RACE reads with MiXCR, one row per CDR3 protein. The sample shows 1.5 million to 1.9 million distinct CDR3 sequences, approximately 43% of them seen only once. Sequences were obtained from blood. The receptors were sampled from a woman aged 18-29 years in good health. CDR3s include the opening cysteine and the closing phenylalanine or tryptophan. D genes are given only for firm matches. Clone size is stated in some rows and not others, as once, few, many or a class when expanded.

TRBJ2-3 | TRBV28 | few | . | TGTGCCAGCAGTTTCGCTACCCCTAGCACAGATACGCAGTATTTT | CASSFATPSTDTQYF
TRBJ2-3 | TRBV24-1 | . | . | TGTGCCACCAGTGATTTCGGAGGAGATACGCAGTATTTT | CATSDFGGDTQYF
TRBJ1-2 | TRBV20-1 | . | . | TGCAGTGCTGGTACAGGGAGGAATGGCTACACCTTC | CSAGTGRNGYTF
TRBJ2-7 | TRBV6-2/TRBV6-3 | . | TRBD2 | TGTGCCAGCAGTTACTCAAGCGGGACCTCCTACGAGCAGTACTTC | CASSYSSGTSYEQYF
TRBJ1-1 | TRBV27 | . | . | TGTGCCAGCAGTTTCCCAGGGATGGCCACTGAAGCTTTCTTT | CASSFPGMATEAFF
TRBJ2-3 | TRBV11-1 | . | TRBD2 | TGTGCCAGCAGCTTAGCGCGGGGGAACGCAGATACGCAGTATTTT | CASSLARGNADTQYF
TRBJ2-1 | TRBV7-8 | few | . | TGTGCCAGCAGCTTAGTTGGGATCTACAATGAGCAGTTCTTC | CASSLVGIYNEQFF
TRBJ2-7 | TRBV15 | . | . | TGTGCCACCAGCAGAGATGTGGGAACCTACGAGCAGTACTTC | CATSRDVGTYEQYF
TRBJ1-1 | TRBV24-1 | . | . | TGCGCCACCAGCTTCGCTGAAGCTTTCTTT | CATSFAEAFF
TRBJ2-1 | TRBV6-1 | . | TRBD1 | TGTGCCAGCAGATTATCGGGACAGCTCTACAATGAGCAGTTCTTC | CASRLSGQLYNEQFF
TRBJ2-5 | TRBV20-1 | . | . | TGCAGTGCTAGACAGGAGTCCCAAGAGACCCAGTACTTC | CSARQESQETQYF
TRBJ2-7 | TRBV13 | . | . | TGTGCCAGCAGCCTCGTCGACAGCAACTACGAGCAGTACTTC | CASSLVDSNYEQYF
TRBJ2-5 | TRBV7-2 | few | . | TGTGCCAGCAGCTTAAGTGTGGGGCCGTCGGAGACCCAGTACTTC | CASSLSVGPSETQYF
TRBJ2-2 | TRBV20-1 | once | . | TGCAGTGCTAGTCCTTACTCGAACACCGGGGAGCTGTTTTTT | CSASPYSNTGELFF
TRBJ1-2 | TRBV15 | . | . | TGTGCCACCAGTGTCAAGAACTATGGCTACACCTTC | CATSVKNYGYTF
TRBJ1-6 | TRBV2 | . | . | TGTGCCAGCAGGGGGTCGGACTCCTATAATTCACCCCTCCACTTT | CASRGSDSYNSPLHF
TRBJ1-1 | TRBV29-1 | many | . | TGCAGCGTTGGGCGGGTCACTGAAGCTTTCTTT | CSVGRVTEAFF
TRBJ2-7 | TRBV19 | . | TRBD1 | TGTGCCAGTAGTCTCGGACAGGGGGCGGACGAGCAGTACTTC | CASSLGQGADEQYF
TRBJ1-1 | TRBV5-1 | . | . | TGCGCCTCCAAAAACCCGTCCAACACTGAAGCTTTCTTT | CASKNPSNTEAFF
TRBJ2-3 | TRBV7-3 | . | . | TGTGCCAGCAGCTTACCCCAGAAAGTTGAAGGGACAGATACGCAGTATTTT | CASSLPQKVEGTDTQYF
TRBJ2-1 | TRBV30 | few | TRBD2 | TGTGCCTGGGAGGGACTAGCGGGAAAGAATGAGCAGTTCTTC | CAWEGLAGKNEQFF
TRBJ1-2 | TRBV20-1 | . | TRBD1 | TGCAGTGCTAGAGATGGGACAGGGGCACATGGCTACACCTTC | CSARDGTGAHGYTF
TRBJ2-1 | TRBV9 | once | . | TGTGCCAGCAGCCAAAGGGCGGTAGTCTACAATGAGCAGTTCTTC | CASSQRAVVYNEQFF
TRBJ2-1 | TRBV4-2 | . | . | TGTGCCAGCAGCCAAGCCGTGGCTACGTCTGATGAGCAGTTCTTC | CASSQAVATSDEQFF
TRBJ2-3 | TRBV7-2 | few | TRBD1 | TGTGCCAGCAGCGCGGACAGGGGGCGAGATACGCAGTATTTT | CASSADRGRDTQYF
TRBJ1-1 | TRBV30 | . | . | TGTGCCTCTGACACCAGGGGCACTGAAGCTTTCTTT | CASDTRGTEAFF
TRBJ2-7 | TRBV27 | few | . | TGTGCCAGCAGTTTTCTCCGACAGTTCACCGAGCAGTACTTC | CASSFLRQFTEQYF
TRBJ1-6 | TRBV27 | few | TRBD1 | TGTGCCAGCCAGCCTAACGACAGGGAAGTCCTCCACTTT | CASQPNDREVLHF
TRBJ2-7 | TRBV20-1 | . | . | TGCAGTGCTCGGAGTGGGGACAATGAGCAGTACTTC | CSARSGDNEQYF
TRBJ1-4 | TRBV29-1 | few | . | TGCAGCGTTAGTGGACGGGTTAATGAAAAACTGTTTTTT | CSVSGRVNEKLFF
TRBJ2-7 | TRBV30 | few | . | TGTGCCTGGAGTTTGGGAACTCCCTACGAGCAGTACTTC | CAWSLGTPYEQYF
TRBJ1-1 | TRBV29-1 | . | . | TGCAGCGTTGGATTCCACTCCAATGGTCGCACTGAAGCTTTCTTT | CSVGFHSNGRTEAFF
TRBJ2-7 | TRBV5-1 | . | . | TGCGCCAGCAGCTCGCCCCTGACGGGGGGCAACGTCTACGAGCAGTACTTC | CASSSPLTGGNVYEQYF
TRBJ1-5 | TRBV6-2/TRBV6-3 | . | . | TGTGCCAGCAGGGAGACAGTCGGCAATCAGCCCCAGCATTTT | CASRETVGNQPQHF
TRBJ2-7 | TRBV7-2 | . | TRBD1 | TGTGCCAGCAGCAGACAGGGAAACTCCTACGAGCAGTACTTC | CASSRQGNSYEQYF
TRBJ2-7 | TRBV7-9 | . | TRBD1 | TGTGCCAGCACCCGGACAGGGAGTGCCTACGAGCAGTACTTC | CASTRTGSAYEQYF
TRBJ1-2 | TRBV27 | . | TRBD1 | TGTGCCAGCAGTTCGAGTCCGGGACAGGGACGAGGCTACACCTTC | CASSSSPGQGRGYTF
TRBJ2-3 | TRBV2 | . | TRBD2 | TGTGCCAGCGGTGCGGGGGTCACAGATACGCAGTATTTT | CASGAGVTDTQYF
TRBJ1-1 | TRBV7-9 | . | . | TGTGCCAGCAGCCACCGGGACCATGAAGCTTTCTTT | CASSHRDHEAFF
TRBJ2-1 | TRBV12-3/TRBV12-4 | . | . | TGTGCCAGCAGTTTAAGGACAGCCCGTGATGAGCAGTTCTTC | CASSLRTARDEQFF
TRBJ1-5 | TRBV9 | few | . | TGTGCCAGCAGCGTAGGGGGGGATTATCAGCCCCAGCATTTT | CASSVGGDYQPQHF
TRBJ2-7 | TRBV10-3 | . | TRBD2 | TGTGCCATCAGTGGACTAGCGGGGCCCACCTACGAGCAGTACTTC | CAISGLAGPTYEQYF
TRBJ1-6 | TRBV28 | . | . | TGTGCCAGCAGTCAGCTCGCGGATTCACCCCTCCACTTT | CASSQLADSPLHF
TRBJ2-5 | TRBV29-1 | many | . | TGCAGCGTTGAGCGACAGGACACCCGGGAGGAGACCCAGTACTTC | CSVERQDTREETQYF
TRBJ2-2 | TRBV12-3/TRBV12-4 | . | . | TGTGCCAGCAGCCCCTTGGACTTATTCACCGGGGAGCTGTTTTTT | CASSPLDLFTGELFF
TRBJ1-1 | TRBV11-2 | . | . | TGTGCCAGCAGCTTAGTCCCTCCCTACAGGGCGGACACTGAAGCTTTCTTT | CASSLVPPYRADTEAFF
TRBJ2-1 | TRBV11-3 | . | TRBD2 | TGTGCCAGCAGCTTAGCGGGGGGGGTGAATGATGAGCAGTTCTTC | CASSLAGGVNDEQFF